This T cell receptor beta chain was sequenced for a study of control samples from healthy donors and cancer patients (dated by TCRdb to about 2020). About this clone itself: It lacks a known antigen. One base away there is no much larger clone; base qualities are not given.

Based on the germline V gene, the CDR1 and CDR2 sequences are SGHNT and YENEEA. The junction shows trimming of 2 bases on V and 0 bases on J, plus 13 bases between the germline ends. The CDR3 spans 16 residues, from the cysteine through the phenylalanine. Left in the record is the CDR3 DNA by itself, 48 bases read in frame from the first base. The library was produced with the immunoSEQ multiplex PCR assay. TCRdb stores this immuneACCESS table with in-frame sequences only. Part of the clones is absent; in the studies checked, under half of the shortfall reflects unresolved V genes, and no reason is known for the rest. In all, the sample holds over 100,000 clones, and roughly nine tenths of those were seen once. The biggest ten clones account for roughly 2.5% of the sample.

In this chain, TRBV11-3 is recombined with TRBJ1-1, with the D gene uncertain. The source material was blood. The clonotype was recovered from a woman younger than 35 in good health. The bases are TGTGCCAGCAGCTTACTTATCCAGCGCGTGAACACTGAAGCTTTCTTT. It specifies CASSLLIQRVNTEAFF.